The entry below describes one T cell receptor beta chain. Measured with immunoSEQ multiplex PCR; TCRdb has only the in-frame clones, and not every one. This table has a few hundred thousand clones, roughly 86% appearing once. The germline V gene has CDR1 LNHDA and CDR2 SQIVND (reference sequence). Trimming took off 10 bases at V and 0 bases at J, with 15 bases between the two ends. This CDR3 has 14 residues. This specimen belongs to a study of blood T cell repertoires in COVID-19. The sequencing input was peripheral blood. The J gene is TRBJ1-2, the V gene TRBV19; D gene uncertain. The sequence was obtained from a woman in her sixties or seventies with active or convalescent COVID-19. DNA of the CDR3: TGTGCCATCAAACAGACCGGCACTAACTATGGCTACACCTTC. Amino acids: CAIKQTGTNYGYTF.